This T cell receptor beta chain is from a study of cytomegalovirus exposure and HLA in healthy donors. This PCR relied on a set of 60 Vbeta primers and 13 Jbeta primers. Some clones are missing from TCRdb's copy, which holds only in-frame ones; the method was immunoSEQ multiplex PCR. The table includes around 200,000 clones, around 80% detected once. The CDR3 totals 15 residues. The germline gives CDR1 SNHLY, CDR2 FYNNEI. The V and J ends lost 3 bases and 7 bases respectively, with 16 bases between them. The V and J genes are TRBV2 and TRBJ2-4; D might be TRBD1 (6 bases). Material: PBMCs. The sequence came from a man aged 40-49 years in good health and CMV-seropositive. The CDR3 DNA follows: TGTGCCAGCAGTGATTGGGACAAGGAAAGGAACATTCAGTACTTC. Its translation is CASSDWDKERNIQYF. The entire variable domain, with the rest obtained from reference TRBV2 and TRBJ2-4, is as follows: EPEVTQTPSHQVTQMGQEVILRCVPISNHLYFYWYRQILGQKVEFLVSFYNNEISEKSEIFDDQFSVERPDGSNFTLKIRSTKLEDSAMYFCASSDWDKERNIQYFGAGTRLSVL.